One and the same sample provided the 32 T cell receptor beta chains below, sequenced in a study of blood T cell repertoires in COVID-19. Produced via immunoSEQ multiplex PCR; TCRdb's table is partial and in-frame only. The sample has some 94,000 clones, over 70% seen once; the top ten hold 0.85% to 1.3%. The sequencing input was peripheral blood. Receptor source: a human donor in a cohort sampled during active COVID-19.

V and J are TRBV29-1 and TRBJ1-2, with D unclear. Germline V gives CDR1 SQVTM, CDR2 ANQGSEA. The CDR3 is 12 residues long. The V gene lost 3 bases and the J gene lost 1 base, with 6 bases spanning the gap. The CDR3 DNA reads as TGCAGCGTTGAGTCTAATAACTATGGCTACACCTTC. This sequence encodes CSVESNNYGYTF.

The V and J genes are TRBV12-3 or TRBV12-4 and TRBJ2-1; 7 bases agree with TRBD2. J gave up 4 bases and V 6 bases, and 3 bases lay outside the gene matches. The CDR3 loop spans 13 amino acids. The CDR3 protein is CASSVGGYNEQFF. In DNA form, the CDR3 reads TGTGCCAGCAGCGTCGGGGGGTACAATGAGCAGTTCTTC.

DNA of the CDR3: TGTGCCAGCAGCCAAGGGCAGGGGGGCTACGAGCAGTACTTC. It specifies CASSQGQGGYEQYF. The chain joins TRBV11-2 to TRBJ2-7, with a tentative D call TRBD1 (7 bases). Trimming shortened V by 5 bases and J by 3 bases, and 14 bases separated the two germline ends. Germline values: CDR1 SGHAT, CDR2 FQNNGV. The CDR3 is 14 residues long. The variable domain in full, with the rest retrieved from reference TRBV11-2 and TRBJ2-7, is EAGVAQSPRYKIIEKRQSVAFWCNPISGHATLYWYQQILGQGPKLLIQFQNNGVVDDSQLPKDRFSAERLKGVDSTLKIQPAKLEDSAVYLCASSQGQGGYEQYFGPGTRLTVT.

The chain recombines TRBV19 with TRBJ2-1; 10 bases line up with TRBD1. Germline CDR1 LNHDA, CDR2 SQIVND (reference sequence). V lost 4 bases to trimming and J lost 1 base; unmatched junction nucleotides: 1. CDR3 size: 15 residues. In DNA, the CDR3 is TGTGCCAGTAGTAGGGACAGGGGATCCTACAATGAGCAGTTCTTC. Translating gives CASSRDRGSYNEQFF.

This rearrangement joins TRBV21-1 to TRBJ1-1; no check of the table's D call, TRBD1, against the DNA was made. TRBV21-1 is noted as a pseudogene. The CDR3 runs to 17 residues. CDR3 DNA sequence: TGTGCCATCCTCCGGGACAGGGGTAGTTGGGCGAACACTGAAGCTTTCTTT. It codes for CAILRDRGSWANTEAFF.

The V call is TRBV5-1, the J call TRBJ2-1, with TRBD2 identical over 11 bases. The germline CDR1 and CDR2 sequences are SGHRS and YFSETQ. There are 15 residues in the CDR3. V gave up 4 bases and J gave up 9 bases; unmatched junction bases: 9. CDR3 DNA sequence: TGCGCCAGCAGCCTGGGGACTAGCGGCCAAGGTGAGCAGTTCTTC. Translating gives CASSLGTSGQGEQFF.

V is TRBV19 and J is TRBJ2-2; 9 nucleotides align to TRBD1. This CDR3 spans 15 amino acids. CDR1 is LNHDA and CDR2 is SQIVND in the germline V gene (reference sequence). V lost 5 bases and J lost 8; bases outside the gene matches: 9. The CDR3 is CASSSRTGEGGELFF. The CDR3 DNA reads as TGTGCCAGTAGTTCCAGGACAGGGGAAGGGGGGGAGCTGTTTTTT.

The chain is built from TRBV7-6 and TRBJ2-2; D may be TRBD2 (6 bases). Trimming cost V 0 bases and J 3 bases, with 8 bases left between them. The CDR3 spans 15 residues. Germline V CDR1 and CDR2: SGHVS, FNYEAQ. The CDR3 sequence: CASSLAGLYTGELFF. The CDR3 DNA follows: TGTGCCAGCAGCTTAGCGGGACTTTACACCGGGGAGCTGTTTTTT.

This clone occurred a few times. The chain joins TRBV30 to TRBJ2-1; 7 bases are shared with TRBD1. The length of the CDR3 is 12 residues. Per germline, CDR1 GTSNPN and CDR2 SVGIG (reference sequence). V lost 5 bases, J lost 3 bases, and 1 base stayed unmatched. The CDR3 region is CAWAGGYNEQFF. Here the CDR3 DNA reads TGTGCCTGGGCAGGGGGCTACAATGAGCAGTTCTTC.

This clone was counted between two and nine times. J is TRBJ2-7 and V is TRBV5-4; the match to TRBD1 covers 7 bases. V lost 4 bases to trimming and J lost 2 bases; unmatched junction nucleotides: 6. Germline CDR1 and CDR2: SGHNT and YYREEE (reference sequence). There are 14 residues in the CDR3. The CDR3 region is CASSTGQAPYEQYF. CDR3 coding DNA: TGTGCCAGCAGCACCGGACAGGCCCCCTACGAGCAGTACTTC.

This clone was seen just once. The chain recombines TRBV25-1 with TRBJ1-2; D gene unclear. The CDR3 is 15 residues long. Germline lookup yields CDR1 MGHDK and CDR2 SYGVNS. Trimming stripped 3 bases from V and 8 bases from J, with 19 bases between. This CDR3 reads CASSDPRDINLGYTF. CDR3 DNA sequence: TGTGCCAGCAGTGATCCCCGGGATATTAATTTAGGCTACACCTTC.

The genes are TRBV5-1 and TRBJ2-5, with D perhaps TRBD1 (6 bases). This CDR3 has 12 amino acids. The V and J ends lost 4 bases and 4 bases respectively, with 8 bases between them. Per the germline V gene, CDR1 is SGHRS and CDR2 is YFSETQ. The CDR3 DNA reads as TGCGCCAGCAGCAAGGACAGAGAGACCCAGTACTTC. It encodes CASSKDRETQYF.

The count of this clone is one. The rearrangement uses TRBV27 and TRBJ2-3; D call uncertain. V lost 3 bases and J 2 bases, leaving 9 bases between the germline ends. There are 14 residues in the CDR3. Germline CDR1 MNHEY, CDR2 SMNVEV (reference sequence). The CDR3 region has the DNA TGTGCCAGCAGTTTTATGGCCACCACAGATACGCAGTATTTT. Amino acid sequence: CASSFMATTDTQYF.

V is TRBV5-1 and J is TRBJ2-3; no clear D. CDR3 length: 15 residues. CDR1 SGHRS and CDR2 YFSETQ come from the germline V gene. V dropped 0 bases and J dropped 0 bases, with 8 bases sitting between them. The CDR3 DNA is TGCGCCAGCAGCTTGGAACTCACTAGCACAGATACGCAGTATTTT. Its translation: CASSLELTSTDTQYF.

The gene calls are TRBV7-8 and TRBJ1-1, with D maybe TRBD1 (5 bases). Trimming cost V 1 base and J 3 bases, with 12 bases left between them. The CDR3 covers 15 residues. The germline V gene encodes CDR1 SGHVS and CDR2 FQNEAQ. CDR3 residues: CASSLVGGEYTEAFF. The CDR3 DNA sequence: TGTGCCAGCAGCTTAGTCGGGGGGGAGTACACTGAAGCTTTCTTT.

The chain has TRBV10-2 and TRBJ2-7; 7 nucleotides agree with TRBD2. Germline assignment: CDR1 WSHSY and CDR2 SAAADI. Trimming cost V 1 base and J 6 bases; bases outside gene matches: 21. The CDR3 sequence is 19 residues long. CDR3 DNA sequence: TGCGCCAGCAGTGAGTTTCGAGACCCTAGCGGCAGGTCGGGAGGCGAGCAGTACTTC. Protein sequence: CASSEFRDPSGRSGGEQYF.

This clone was found once. The chain has TRBV19 and TRBJ2-3; 7 nucleotides match TRBD1. Germline V gives CDR1 LNHDA, CDR2 SQIVND (reference sequence). The CDR3 sequence is 17 residues long. After removal of 5 bases from V and 0 bases from J, the junction contained 11 bases not matched to a gene. CDR3: CASSPFRTGTSTDTQYF. The CDR3 DNA reads as TGTGCCAGTAGTCCCTTCCGGACAGGCACTAGCACAGATACGCAGTATTTT.

V gene TRBV2 combines with J gene TRBJ2-2; the D gene is possibly TRBD2 (6 bases). The V gene's germline CDR1 is SNHLY and CDR2 FYNNEI. The ends were cut back, 1 base at V and 5 bases at J, with 11 bases in the middle. CDR3 length: 15 amino acids. The CDR3 loop is CASSEVRGVTGELFF. CDR3 in DNA: TGTGCCAGCAGTGAAGTCCGCGGGGTGACCGGGGAGCTGTTTTTT.

This chain links TRBV29-1 with TRBJ1-1; 10 bases are shared with TRBD1. The CDR3 is 12 amino acids. In germline, CDR1 is SQVTM, CDR2 ANQGSEA. V was pared by 7 bases and J by 5 bases, with 4 bases of the junction left unmatched. The chain's CDR3 is CSAWTGGTEAFF. The CDR3 nucleotides read TGCAGCGCCTGGACAGGGGGGACTGAAGCTTTCTTT. The full variable domain, completed using reference TRBV29-1 and TRBJ1-1, is SAVISQKPSRDICQRGTSLTIQCQVDSQVTMMFWYRQQPGQSLTLIATANQGSEATYESGFVIDKFPISRPNLTFSTLTVSNMSPEDSSIYLCSAWTGGTEAFFGQGTRLTVV.

This chain links TRBV7-6 with TRBJ2-1, with 12 positions matching TRBD2. Trimming at V came to 3 bases and at J to 9 bases, leaving 9 bases not matched to a gene. Germline V lookup: CDR1 SGHVS, CDR2 FNYEAQ. The CDR3 is 16 amino acids. CDR3 protein: CASSFSSGRAGGEQFF. Written as DNA, the CDR3 is TGTGCCAGCAGCTTCTCTAGCGGGAGGGCCGGGGGTGAGCAGTTCTTC.

The V and J genes are TRBV28 and TRBJ1-5, with a possible D match to TRBD1 (5 bases). CDR3 length: 14 amino acids. Trimming cost V 2 bases and J 8 bases, with 13 bases left between them. The germline V gene encodes CDR1 MDHEN and CDR2 SYDVKM. The CDR3, as DNA: TGTGCCAGCAGTTTAGTGACAGTCCGGGAGCCCCAGCATTTT. Translation gives CASSLVTVREPQHF.

V gene TRBV4-1 combines with J gene TRBJ2-6; TRBD1 matches 10 bases. The CDR3 loop spans 19 amino acids. Germline loops: CDR1 MGHRA, CDR2 YSYEKL. The J segment lost 0 bases and the V segment lost 2 bases, leaving 7 bases of the junction unmatched. DNA for the CDR3: TGCGCCAGCAGCCAAAGCCGGGACAGGGGATCCTCTGGGGCCAACGTCCTGACTTTC. Translating it yields CASSQSRDRGSSGANVLTF.

The rearrangement links TRBV28 to TRBJ2-1; 8 positions match TRBD2. The junction had 12 bases not matched to a gene; V was cut back by 5 bases and J by 9 bases. Germline-derived CDR1 and CDR2 are MDHEN and SYDVKM. This CDR3 region has 15 residues. The CDR3 DNA reads TGTGCCAGCAGTCCCCAGGTAGCGGGGCGACGTGAGCAGTTCTTC. It specifies CASSPQVAGRREQFF.

The genes are TRBV29-1 and TRBJ1-5, with 8 bases aligning to TRBD1. CDR1 is SQVTM, CDR2 ANQGSEA, per germline. This CDR3 is built from 13 residues. V lost 6 bases, J lost 4 bases, and 5 bases stayed unmatched. CDR3 nucleotides: TGCAGCGTGAGACAGGGGTTTAATCAGCCCCAGCATTTT. This sequence encodes CSVRQGFNQPQHF.

The gene calls are TRBV30 and TRBJ1-6; D is unresolved. Trimming cost V 1 base and J 0 bases, with 7 bases left between them. There are 15 residues in the CDR3. Germline loops: CDR1 GTSNPN, CDR2 SVGIG (reference sequence). The CDR3, as DNA: TGTGCCTGGAGTGCCGGGAGCTCCTATAATTCACCCCTCCACTTT. It translates to CAWSAGSSYNSPLHF.

This clone has a single count. The V call is TRBV6-1, the J call TRBJ2-4, with 9 bases that match TRBD2. V shed 0 bases and J 0 bases; nucleotides not matched to a gene: 0. This CDR3 has 16 amino acids. The V gene's germline CDR1 is MNHNS and CDR2 SASEGT. CDR3 region: CASSEAREGAKNIQYF. The CDR3 DNA follows: TGTGCCAGCAGTGAAGCGCGGGAGGGAGCCAAAAACATTCAGTACTTC.

The CDR3 coding sequence is TGTGCCAGCAGCCCAATATCAGGCGGCTACACCTTC. Amino acids: CASSPISGGYTF. J is TRBJ1-2 and V is TRBV27, with unresolved D. The CDR3 is 12 amino acids. Germline CDR1 is MNHEY and CDR2 is SMNVEV (reference sequence). Trimming pared 6 bases from V and 8 bases from J, leaving 13 bases between.

The chain's CDR3 is CASSNHQIGNTIYF. The CDR3 DNA follows: TGTGCCAGCAGCAACCACCAGATAGGAAACACCATATATTTT. The V call is TRBV11-2, the J call TRBJ1-3; D gene unclear. This CDR3 has 14 residues. Germline V lookup: CDR1 SGHAT, CDR2 FQNNGV. Trimming left V 5 bases short and J 4 bases short, with 12 bases between.

This clone appeared a single time. The gene calls are TRBV5-4 and TRBJ2-1; 14 bases line up with TRBD2. The V gene end was trimmed by 4 bases and the J gene end by 9 bases; junction bases not matched to a gene: 6. Per the germline V gene, CDR1 is SGHNT and CDR2 is YYREEE (reference sequence). The CDR3 covers 15 residues. CDR3 in DNA: TGTGCCAGCAGCCAAGGGACTAGCGGGAGTGGTGAGCAGTTCTTC. Translated, it gives CASSQGTSGSGEQFF.

The rearrangement uses TRBV19 and TRBJ1-5, with 8 bases identical to TRBD1. This CDR3 has 14 residues. J was trimmed by 2 bases and V by 3 bases; bases with no gene match: 0. Germline lookup yields CDR1 LNHDA and CDR2 SQIVND (reference sequence). CDR3 amino acids: CASSMTGGNQPQHF. Here the CDR3 DNA reads TGTGCCAGTAGTATGACAGGGGGCAATCAGCCCCAGCATTTT.

This clone was seen just once. The chain joins TRBV27 to TRBJ1-1, with 8 positions matching TRBD1. The V segment lost 3 bases and the J segment 4 bases; nucleotides outside the gene matches: 4. The germline V gene encodes CDR1 MNHEY and CDR2 SMNVEV (reference sequence). The CDR3 extends over 14 amino acids. The chain's CDR3 is CASSFRGQGTEAFF. CDR3 bases: TGTGCCAGCAGTTTCAGGGGGCAAGGCACTGAAGCTTTCTTT.

The chain joins TRBV27 to TRBJ1-3; D remains ambiguous. The CDR3 consists of 15 residues. V gave up 1 base and J gave up 0 bases, with 7 bases separating them. Germline CDR1 and CDR2: MNHEY and SMNVEV (reference sequence). The CDR3 nucleotides are TGTGCCAGCAGTTTATACCCGAGCTCTGGAAACACCATATATTTT. Translated, it gives CASSLYPSSGNTIYF.